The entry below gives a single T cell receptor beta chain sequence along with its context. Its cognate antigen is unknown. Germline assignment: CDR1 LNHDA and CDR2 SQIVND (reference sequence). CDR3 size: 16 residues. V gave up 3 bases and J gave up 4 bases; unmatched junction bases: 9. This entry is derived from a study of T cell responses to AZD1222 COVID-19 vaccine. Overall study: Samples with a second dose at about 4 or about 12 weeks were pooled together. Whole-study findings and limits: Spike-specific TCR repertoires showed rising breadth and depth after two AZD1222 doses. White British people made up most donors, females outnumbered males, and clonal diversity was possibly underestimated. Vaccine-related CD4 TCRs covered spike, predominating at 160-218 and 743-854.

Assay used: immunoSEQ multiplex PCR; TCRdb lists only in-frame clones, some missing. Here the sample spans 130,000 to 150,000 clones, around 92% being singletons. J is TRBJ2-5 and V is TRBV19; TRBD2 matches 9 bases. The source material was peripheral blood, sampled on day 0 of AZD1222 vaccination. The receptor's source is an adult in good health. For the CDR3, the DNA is TGTGCCAGTAGTATCTTCGGCGGGGGGGCCCGAGAGACCCAGTACTTC. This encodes CASSIFGGGARETQYF.